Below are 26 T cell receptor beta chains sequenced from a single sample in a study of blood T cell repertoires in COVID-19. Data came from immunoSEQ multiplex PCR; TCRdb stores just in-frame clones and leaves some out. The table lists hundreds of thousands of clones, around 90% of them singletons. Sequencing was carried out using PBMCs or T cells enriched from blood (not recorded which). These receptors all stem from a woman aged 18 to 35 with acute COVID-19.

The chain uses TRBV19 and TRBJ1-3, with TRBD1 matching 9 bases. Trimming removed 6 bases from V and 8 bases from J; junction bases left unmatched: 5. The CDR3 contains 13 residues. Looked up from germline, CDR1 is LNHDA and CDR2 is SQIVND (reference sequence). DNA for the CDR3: TGTGCCAGTAGCCCAGGACAGGGGTACACCATATATTTT. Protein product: CASSPGQGYTIYF.

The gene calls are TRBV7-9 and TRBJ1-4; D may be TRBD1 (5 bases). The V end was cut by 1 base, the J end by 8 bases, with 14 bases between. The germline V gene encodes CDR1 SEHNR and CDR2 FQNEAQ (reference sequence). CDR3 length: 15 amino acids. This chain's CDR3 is CASSLVEGLREKLFF. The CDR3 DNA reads TGTGCCAGCAGCTTAGTGGAGGGGCTTCGAGAAAAACTGTTTTTT.

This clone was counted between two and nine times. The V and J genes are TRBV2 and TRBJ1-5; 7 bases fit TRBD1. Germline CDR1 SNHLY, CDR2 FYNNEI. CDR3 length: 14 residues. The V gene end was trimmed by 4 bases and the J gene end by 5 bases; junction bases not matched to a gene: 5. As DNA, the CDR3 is TGTGCCAGCAGTGGGGGGGACAGTTATCAGCCCCAGCATTTT. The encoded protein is CASSGGDSYQPQHF.

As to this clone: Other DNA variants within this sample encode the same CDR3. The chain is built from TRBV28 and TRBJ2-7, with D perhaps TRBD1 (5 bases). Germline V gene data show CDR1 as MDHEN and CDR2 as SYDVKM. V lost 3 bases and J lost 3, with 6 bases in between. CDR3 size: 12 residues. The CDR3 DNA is TGTGCCAGCAGTTTTAGGGGCTACGAGCAGTACTTC. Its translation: CASSFRGYEQYF.

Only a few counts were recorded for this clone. CDR3 protein: CASSLGAAPSYEQYF. CDR3 sequence (DNA): TGTGCCAGCAGCTTAGGGGCCGCGCCCTCCTACGAGCAGTACTTC. The chain links TRBV11-2 to TRBJ2-7, with D unresolved. V lost 1 base and J lost 0, with 10 bases in between. The germline gives CDR1 SGHAT, CDR2 FQNNGV. The CDR3 spans 15 residues.

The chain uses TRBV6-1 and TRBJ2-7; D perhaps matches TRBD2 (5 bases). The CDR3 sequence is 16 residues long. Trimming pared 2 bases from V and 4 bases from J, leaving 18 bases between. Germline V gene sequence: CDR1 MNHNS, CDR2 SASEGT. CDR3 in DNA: TGTGCCAGCAGTGAACCCGACCTCGGGGTCCCGTACGAGCAGTACTTC. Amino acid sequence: CASSEPDLGVPYEQYF.

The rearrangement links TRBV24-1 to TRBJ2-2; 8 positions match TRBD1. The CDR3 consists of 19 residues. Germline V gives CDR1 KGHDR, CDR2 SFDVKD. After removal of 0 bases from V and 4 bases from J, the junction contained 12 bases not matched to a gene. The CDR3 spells CATSDLRAPGGEGTGELFF. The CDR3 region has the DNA TGTGCCACCAGTGATTTGCGGGCACCAGGGGGCGAGGGCACCGGGGAGCTGTTTTTT.

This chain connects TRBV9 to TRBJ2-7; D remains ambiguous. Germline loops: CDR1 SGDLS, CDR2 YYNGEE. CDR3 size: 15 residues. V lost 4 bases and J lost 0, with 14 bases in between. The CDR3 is CASSPQLQPSYEQYF. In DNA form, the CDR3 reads TGTGCCAGCAGCCCCCAACTCCAACCCTCCTACGAGCAGTACTTC.

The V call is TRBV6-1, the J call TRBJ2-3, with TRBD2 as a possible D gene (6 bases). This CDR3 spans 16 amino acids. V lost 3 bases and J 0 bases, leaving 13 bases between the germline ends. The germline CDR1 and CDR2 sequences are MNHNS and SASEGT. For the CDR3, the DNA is TGTGCCAGCAGTGAGGGATCTAGCGTAAGCACAGATACGCAGTATTTT. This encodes CASSEGSSVSTDTQYF.

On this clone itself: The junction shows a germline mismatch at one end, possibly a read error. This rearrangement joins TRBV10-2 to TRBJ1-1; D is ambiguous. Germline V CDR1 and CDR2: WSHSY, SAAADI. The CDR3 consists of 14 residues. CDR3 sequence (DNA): TGCGCCAGCCGTGAATGGGAGGGAAACACTGAAGCTTTCTTT. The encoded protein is CASREWEGNTEAFF.

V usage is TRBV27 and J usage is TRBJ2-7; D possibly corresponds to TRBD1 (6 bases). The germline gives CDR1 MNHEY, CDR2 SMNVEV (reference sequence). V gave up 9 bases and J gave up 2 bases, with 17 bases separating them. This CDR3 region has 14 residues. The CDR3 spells CARTTGRSAYEQYF. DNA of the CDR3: TGTGCCAGGACTACAGGGCGTTCAGCCTACGAGCAGTACTTC.

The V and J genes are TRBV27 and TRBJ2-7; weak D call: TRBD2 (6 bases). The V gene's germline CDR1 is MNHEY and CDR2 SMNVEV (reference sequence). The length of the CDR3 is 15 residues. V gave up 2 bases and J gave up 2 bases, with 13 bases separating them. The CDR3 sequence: CASSLQRVATYEQYF. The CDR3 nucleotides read TGTGCCAGCAGTTTACAGCGGGTGGCCACCTACGAGCAGTACTTC.

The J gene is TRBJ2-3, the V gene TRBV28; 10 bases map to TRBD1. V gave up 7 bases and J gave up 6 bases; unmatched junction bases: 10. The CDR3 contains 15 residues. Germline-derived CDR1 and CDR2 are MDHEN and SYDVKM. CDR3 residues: CASKVGGTGVDTQYF. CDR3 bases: TGTGCCAGCAAGGTGGGCGGGACAGGGGTTGATACGCAGTATTTT.

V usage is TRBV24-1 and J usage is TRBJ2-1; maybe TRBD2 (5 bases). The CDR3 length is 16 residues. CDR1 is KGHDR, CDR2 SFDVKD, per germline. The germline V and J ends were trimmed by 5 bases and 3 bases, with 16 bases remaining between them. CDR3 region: CATSVSRPAGYNEQFF. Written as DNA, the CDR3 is TGTGCCACCAGTGTGTCCCGCCCGGCGGGCTACAATGAGCAGTTCTTC.

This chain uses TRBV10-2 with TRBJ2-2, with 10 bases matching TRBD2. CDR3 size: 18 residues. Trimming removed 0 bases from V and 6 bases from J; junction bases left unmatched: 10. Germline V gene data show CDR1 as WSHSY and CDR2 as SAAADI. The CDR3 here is CASSESILAGVWAGELFF. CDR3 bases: TGCGCCAGCAGTGAGTCTATCCTAGCGGGAGTGTGGGCCGGGGAGCTGTTTTTT.

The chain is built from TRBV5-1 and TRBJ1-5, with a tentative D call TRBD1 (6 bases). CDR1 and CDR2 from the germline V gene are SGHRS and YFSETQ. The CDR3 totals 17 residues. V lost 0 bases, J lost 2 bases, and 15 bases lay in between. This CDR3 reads CASSLAGIGGGNQPQHF. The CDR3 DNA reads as TGCGCCAGCAGCTTGGCCGGTATAGGGGGAGGCAATCAGCCCCAGCATTTT.

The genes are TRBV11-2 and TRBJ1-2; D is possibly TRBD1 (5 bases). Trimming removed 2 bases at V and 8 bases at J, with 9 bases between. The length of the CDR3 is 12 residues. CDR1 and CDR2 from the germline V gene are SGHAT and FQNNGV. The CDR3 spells CASSLQGIGYTF. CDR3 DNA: TGTGCCAGCAGCTTACAGGGTATCGGCTACACCTTC.

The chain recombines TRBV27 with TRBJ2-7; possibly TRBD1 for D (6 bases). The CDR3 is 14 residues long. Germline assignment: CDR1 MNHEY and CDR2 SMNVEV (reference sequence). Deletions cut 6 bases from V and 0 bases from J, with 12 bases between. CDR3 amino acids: CASRTGPSSYEQYF. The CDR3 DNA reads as TGTGCCAGCAGAACAGGGCCCAGCTCCTACGAGCAGTACTTC.

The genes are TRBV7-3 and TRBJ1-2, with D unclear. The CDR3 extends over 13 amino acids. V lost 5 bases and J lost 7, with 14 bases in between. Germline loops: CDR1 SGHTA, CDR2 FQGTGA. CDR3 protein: CASSPGEGAGYTF. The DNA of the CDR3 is TGTGCCAGCAGCCCCGGTGAGGGAGCTGGCTACACCTTC.

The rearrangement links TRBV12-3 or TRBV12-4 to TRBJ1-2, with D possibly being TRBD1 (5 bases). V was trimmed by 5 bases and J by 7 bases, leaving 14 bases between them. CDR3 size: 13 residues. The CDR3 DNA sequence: TGTGCCAGCAGTGCGAGAACCAGGGTTGGCTACACCTTC. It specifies CASSARTRVGYTF.

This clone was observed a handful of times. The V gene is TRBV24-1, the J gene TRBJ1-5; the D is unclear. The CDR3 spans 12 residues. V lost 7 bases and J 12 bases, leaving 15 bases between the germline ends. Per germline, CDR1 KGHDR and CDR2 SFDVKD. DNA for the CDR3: TGTGCCACCAGCGATATCGGTGCCCTCCAGCATTTT. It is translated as CATSDIGALQHF.

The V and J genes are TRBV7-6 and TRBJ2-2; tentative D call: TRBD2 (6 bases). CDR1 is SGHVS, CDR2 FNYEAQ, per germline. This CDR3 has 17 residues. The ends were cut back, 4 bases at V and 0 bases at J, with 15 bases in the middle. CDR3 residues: CASSSIPSGANTGELFF. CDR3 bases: TGTGCCAGCAGCTCAATACCATCGGGGGCGAACACCGGGGAGCTGTTTTTT.

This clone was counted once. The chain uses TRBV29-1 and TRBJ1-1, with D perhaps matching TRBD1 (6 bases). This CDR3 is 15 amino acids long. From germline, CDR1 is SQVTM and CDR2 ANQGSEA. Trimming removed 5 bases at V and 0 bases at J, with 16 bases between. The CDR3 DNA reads TGCAGCGTTCCTGGACAGTCGCCTTTGAACACTGAAGCTTTCTTT. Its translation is CSVPGQSPLNTEAFF.

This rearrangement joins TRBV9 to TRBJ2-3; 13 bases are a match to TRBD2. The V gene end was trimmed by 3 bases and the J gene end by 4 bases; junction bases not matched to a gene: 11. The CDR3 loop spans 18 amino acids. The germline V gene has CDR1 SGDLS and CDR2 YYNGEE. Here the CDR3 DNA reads TGTGCCAGCAGCGAGCCCCTCGGGACTAGCGGGATAGCAGATACGCAGTATTTT. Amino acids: CASSEPLGTSGIADTQYF.

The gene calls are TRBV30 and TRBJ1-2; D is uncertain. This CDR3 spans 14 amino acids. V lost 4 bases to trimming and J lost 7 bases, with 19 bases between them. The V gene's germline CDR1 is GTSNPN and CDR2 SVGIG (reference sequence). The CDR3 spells CAWNPRRVPPGYTF. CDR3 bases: TGTGCCTGGAACCCACGCCGGGTCCCGCCTGGCTACACCTTC.

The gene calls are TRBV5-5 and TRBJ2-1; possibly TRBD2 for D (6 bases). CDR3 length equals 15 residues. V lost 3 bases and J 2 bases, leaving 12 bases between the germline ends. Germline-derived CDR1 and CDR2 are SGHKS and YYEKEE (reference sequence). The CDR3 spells CASSSGSSTYNEQFF. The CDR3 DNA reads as TGTGCCAGCAGCTCCGGGAGTTCCACCTACAATGAGCAGTTCTTC. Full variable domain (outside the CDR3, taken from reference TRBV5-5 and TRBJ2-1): DAGVTQSPTHLIKTRGQQVTLRCSPISGHKSVSWYQQVLGQGPQFIFQYYEKEERGRGNFPDRFSARQFPNYSSELNVNALLLGDSALYLCASSSGSSTYNEQFFGPGTRLTVL.